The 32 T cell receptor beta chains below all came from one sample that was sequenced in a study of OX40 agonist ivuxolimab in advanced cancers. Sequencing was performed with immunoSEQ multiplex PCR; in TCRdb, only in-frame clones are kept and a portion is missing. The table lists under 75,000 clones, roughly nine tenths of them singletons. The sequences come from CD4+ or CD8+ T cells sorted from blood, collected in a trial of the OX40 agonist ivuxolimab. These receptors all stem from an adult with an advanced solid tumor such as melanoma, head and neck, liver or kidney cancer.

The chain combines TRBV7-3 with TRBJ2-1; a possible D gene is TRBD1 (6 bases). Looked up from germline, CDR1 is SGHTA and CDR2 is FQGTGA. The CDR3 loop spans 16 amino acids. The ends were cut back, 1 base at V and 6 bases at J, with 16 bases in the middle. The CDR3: CASSLKVGAHGNEQFF. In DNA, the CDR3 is TGTGCCAGCAGCTTAAAGGTGGGGGCTCATGGCAATGAGCAGTTCTTC.

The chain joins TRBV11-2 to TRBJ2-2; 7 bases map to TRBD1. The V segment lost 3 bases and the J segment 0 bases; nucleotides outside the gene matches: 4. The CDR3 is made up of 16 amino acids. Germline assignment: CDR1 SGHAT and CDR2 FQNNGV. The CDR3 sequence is CASSFGTETNTGELFF. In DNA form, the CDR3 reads TGTGCCAGCAGCTTTGGGACAGAGACGAACACCGGGGAGCTGTTTTTT.

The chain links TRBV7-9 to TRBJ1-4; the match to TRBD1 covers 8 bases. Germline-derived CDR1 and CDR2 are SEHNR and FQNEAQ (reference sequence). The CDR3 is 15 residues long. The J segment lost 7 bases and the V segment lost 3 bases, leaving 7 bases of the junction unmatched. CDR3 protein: CASSFPDRDGEKLFF. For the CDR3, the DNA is TGTGCCAGCAGCTTCCCGGACAGGGACGGTGAAAAACTGTTTTTT.

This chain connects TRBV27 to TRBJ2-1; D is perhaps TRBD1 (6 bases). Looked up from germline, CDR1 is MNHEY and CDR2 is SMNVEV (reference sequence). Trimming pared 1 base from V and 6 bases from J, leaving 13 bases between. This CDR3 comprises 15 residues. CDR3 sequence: CASSLYRGFGNEQFF. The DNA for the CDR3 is TGTGCCAGCAGTTTATATAGGGGGTTTGGCAATGAGCAGTTCTTC.

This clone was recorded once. The CDR3 loop is CASSVSRDQPQHF. The CDR3 nucleotides are TGTGCCAGCAGCGTATCGAGGGATCAGCCCCAGCATTTT. The chain carries TRBV9 and TRBJ1-5; unclear D gene. V was pared by 1 base and J by 5 bases, with 7 bases between. The CDR3 runs 13 residues. Germline CDR1 is SGDLS and CDR2 is YYNGEE.

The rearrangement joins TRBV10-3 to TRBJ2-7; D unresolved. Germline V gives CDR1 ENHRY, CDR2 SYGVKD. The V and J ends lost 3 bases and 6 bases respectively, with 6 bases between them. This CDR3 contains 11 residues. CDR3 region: CAISDTTEQYF. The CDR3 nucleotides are TGTGCCATCAGTGATACAACCGAGCAGTACTTC.

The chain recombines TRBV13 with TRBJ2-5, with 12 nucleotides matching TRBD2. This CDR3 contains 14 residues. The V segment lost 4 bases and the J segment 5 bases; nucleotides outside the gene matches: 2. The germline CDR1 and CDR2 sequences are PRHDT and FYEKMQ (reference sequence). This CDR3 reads CASSSGLAGETQYF. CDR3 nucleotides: TGTGCCAGCAGCTCCGGACTAGCGGGGGAGACCCAGTACTTC.

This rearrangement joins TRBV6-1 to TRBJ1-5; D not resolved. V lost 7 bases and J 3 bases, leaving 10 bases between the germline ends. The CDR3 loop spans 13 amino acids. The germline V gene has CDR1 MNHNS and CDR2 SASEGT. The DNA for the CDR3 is TGTGCCAGCAACCCCTGGAACAATCAGCCCCAGCATTTT. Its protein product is CASNPWNNQPQHF.

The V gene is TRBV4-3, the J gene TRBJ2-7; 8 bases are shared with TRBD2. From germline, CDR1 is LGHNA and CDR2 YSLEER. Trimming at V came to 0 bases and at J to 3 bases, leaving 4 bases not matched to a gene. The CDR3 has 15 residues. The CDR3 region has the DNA TGCGCCAGCAGCCAAGATCGGGGGGGGTACTACGAGCAGTACTTC. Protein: CASSQDRGGYYEQYF.

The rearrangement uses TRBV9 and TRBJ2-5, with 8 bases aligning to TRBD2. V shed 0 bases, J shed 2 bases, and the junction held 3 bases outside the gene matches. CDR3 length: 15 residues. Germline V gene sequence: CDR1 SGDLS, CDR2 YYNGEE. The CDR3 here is CASSVGGGFQETQYF. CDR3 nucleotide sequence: TGTGCCAGCAGCGTAGGCGGGGGGTTTCAAGAGACCCAGTACTTC.

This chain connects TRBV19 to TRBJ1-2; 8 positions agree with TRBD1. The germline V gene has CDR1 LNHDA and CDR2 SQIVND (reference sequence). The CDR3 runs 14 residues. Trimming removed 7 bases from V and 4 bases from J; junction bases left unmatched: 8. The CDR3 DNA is TGTGCCAGTATCCATCCCGGGACAGGCTATGGCTACACCTTC. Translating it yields CASIHPGTGYGYTF.

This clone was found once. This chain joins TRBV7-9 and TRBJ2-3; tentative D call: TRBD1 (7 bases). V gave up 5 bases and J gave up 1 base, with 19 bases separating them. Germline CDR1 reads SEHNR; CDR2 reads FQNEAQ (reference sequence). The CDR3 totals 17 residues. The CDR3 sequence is CASSQGGEGHGTDTQYF. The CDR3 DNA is TGTGCCAGCAGCCAGGGGGGTGAGGGACACGGCACAGATACGCAGTATTTT.

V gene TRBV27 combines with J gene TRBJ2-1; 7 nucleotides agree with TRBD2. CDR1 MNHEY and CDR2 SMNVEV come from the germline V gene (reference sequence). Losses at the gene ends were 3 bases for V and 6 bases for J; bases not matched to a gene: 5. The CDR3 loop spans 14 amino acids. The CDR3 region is CASSFLASGNEQFF. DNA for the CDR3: TGTGCCAGCAGTTTCCTCGCTAGCGGCAATGAGCAGTTCTTC.

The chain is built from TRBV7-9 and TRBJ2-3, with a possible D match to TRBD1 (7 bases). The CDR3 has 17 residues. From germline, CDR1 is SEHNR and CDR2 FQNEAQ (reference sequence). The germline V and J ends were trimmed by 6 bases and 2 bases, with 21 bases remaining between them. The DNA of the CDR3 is TGTGCCAGCAGTCTCCCAAGGGGGCGGGATCCCACAGATACGCAGTATTTT. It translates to CASSLPRGRDPTDTQYF.

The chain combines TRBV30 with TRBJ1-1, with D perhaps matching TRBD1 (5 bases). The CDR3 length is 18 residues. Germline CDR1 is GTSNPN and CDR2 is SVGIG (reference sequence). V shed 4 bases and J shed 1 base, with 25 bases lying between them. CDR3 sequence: CAWIGIPWTGDGNTEAFF. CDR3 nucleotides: TGTGCCTGGATCGGTATACCCTGGACCGGGGACGGGAACACTGAAGCTTTCTTT.

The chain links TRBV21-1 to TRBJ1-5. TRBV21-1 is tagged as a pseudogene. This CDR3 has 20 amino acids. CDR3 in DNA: TGTGCCAGCAGCAAAGAGGATGGAGGACACGATCCATCCAACAATCAGCCCCAGCATTTT. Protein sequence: CASSKEDGGHDPSNNQPQHF.

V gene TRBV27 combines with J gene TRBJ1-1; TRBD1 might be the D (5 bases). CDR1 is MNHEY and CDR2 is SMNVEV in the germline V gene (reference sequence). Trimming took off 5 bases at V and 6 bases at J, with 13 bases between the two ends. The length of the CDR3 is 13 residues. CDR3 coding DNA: TGTGCCAGCAGTCGGGACGGCGGATCTGAAGCTTTCTTT. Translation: CASSRDGGSEAFF.

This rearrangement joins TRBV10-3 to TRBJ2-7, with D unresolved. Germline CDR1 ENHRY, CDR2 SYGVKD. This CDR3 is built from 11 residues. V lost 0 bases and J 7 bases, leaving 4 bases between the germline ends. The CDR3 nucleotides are TGTGCCATCAGTGAGTCATGGGAGCAGTACTTC. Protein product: CAISESWEQYF.

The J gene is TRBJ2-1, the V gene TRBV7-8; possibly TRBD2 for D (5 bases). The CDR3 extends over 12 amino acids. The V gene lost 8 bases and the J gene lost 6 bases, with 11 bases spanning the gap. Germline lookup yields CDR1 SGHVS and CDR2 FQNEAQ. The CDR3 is CASPTGSNEQFF. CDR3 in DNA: TGTGCCAGCCCGACGGGGTCCAATGAGCAGTTCTTC.

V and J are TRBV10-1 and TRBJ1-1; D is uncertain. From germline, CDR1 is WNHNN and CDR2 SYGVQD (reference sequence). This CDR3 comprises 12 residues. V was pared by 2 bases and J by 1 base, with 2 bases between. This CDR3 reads CASSEGNTEAFF. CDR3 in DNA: TGCGCCAGCAGTGAGGGGAACACTGAAGCTTTCTTT.

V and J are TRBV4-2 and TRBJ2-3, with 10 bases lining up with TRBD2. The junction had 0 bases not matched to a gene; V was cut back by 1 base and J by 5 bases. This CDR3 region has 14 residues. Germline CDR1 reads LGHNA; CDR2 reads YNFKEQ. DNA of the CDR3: TGTGCCAGCAGCCAAGGACTAGCGGGAGATACGCAGTATTTT. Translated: CASSQGLAGDTQYF.

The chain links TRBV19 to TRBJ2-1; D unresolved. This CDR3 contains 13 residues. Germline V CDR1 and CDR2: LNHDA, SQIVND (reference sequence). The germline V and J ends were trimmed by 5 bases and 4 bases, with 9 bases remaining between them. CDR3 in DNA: TGTGCCAGTAGTTCCGATCGGTACAATGAGCAGTTCTTC. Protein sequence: CASSSDRYNEQFF.

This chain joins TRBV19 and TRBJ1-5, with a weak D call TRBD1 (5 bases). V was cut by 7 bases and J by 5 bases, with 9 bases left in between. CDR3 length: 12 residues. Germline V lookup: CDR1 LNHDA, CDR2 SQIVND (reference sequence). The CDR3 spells CASNWGDQPQHF. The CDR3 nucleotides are TGTGCCAGTAATTGGGGGGATCAGCCCCAGCATTTT.

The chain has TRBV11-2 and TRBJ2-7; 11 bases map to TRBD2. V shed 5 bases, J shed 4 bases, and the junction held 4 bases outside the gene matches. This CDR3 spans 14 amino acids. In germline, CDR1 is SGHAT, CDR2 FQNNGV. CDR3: CASSQTSGEYEQYF. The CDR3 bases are TGTGCCAGCAGCCAGACTAGCGGGGAATACGAGCAGTACTTC.

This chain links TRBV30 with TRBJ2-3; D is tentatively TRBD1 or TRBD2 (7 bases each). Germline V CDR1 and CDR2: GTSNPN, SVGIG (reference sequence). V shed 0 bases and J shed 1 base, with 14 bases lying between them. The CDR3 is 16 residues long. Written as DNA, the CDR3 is TGTGCCTGGAGTGTGGGGACAGCGGGGCGCACAGATACGCAGTATTTT. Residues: CAWSVGTAGRTDTQYF.

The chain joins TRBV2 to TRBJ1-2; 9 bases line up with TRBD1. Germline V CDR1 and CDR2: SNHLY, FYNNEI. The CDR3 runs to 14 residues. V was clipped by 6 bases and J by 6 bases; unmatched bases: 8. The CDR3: CASSRDRGVDGYTF. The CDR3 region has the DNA TGTGCCAGCAGCCGTGACAGGGGGGTAGATGGCTACACCTTC.

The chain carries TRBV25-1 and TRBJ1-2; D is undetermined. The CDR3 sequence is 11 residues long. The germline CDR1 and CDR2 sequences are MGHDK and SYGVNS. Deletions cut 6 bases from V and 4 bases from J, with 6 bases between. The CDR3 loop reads CASRGGYGYTF. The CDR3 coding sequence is TGTGCCAGCAGGGGAGGCTATGGCTACACCTTC.

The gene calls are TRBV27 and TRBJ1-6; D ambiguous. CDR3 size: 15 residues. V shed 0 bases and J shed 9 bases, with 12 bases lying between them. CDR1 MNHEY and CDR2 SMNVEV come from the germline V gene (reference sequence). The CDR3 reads CASSLSTGYRSPLHF. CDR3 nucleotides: TGTGCCAGCAGTTTATCAACGGGGTACCGTTCACCCCTCCACTTT.

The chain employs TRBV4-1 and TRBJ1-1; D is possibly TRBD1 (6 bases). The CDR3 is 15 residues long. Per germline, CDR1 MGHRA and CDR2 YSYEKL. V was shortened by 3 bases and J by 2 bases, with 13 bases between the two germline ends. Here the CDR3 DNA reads TGCGCCAGCAGCCACACACGGACAGCTAACACTGAAGCTTTCTTT. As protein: CASSHTRTANTEAFF.

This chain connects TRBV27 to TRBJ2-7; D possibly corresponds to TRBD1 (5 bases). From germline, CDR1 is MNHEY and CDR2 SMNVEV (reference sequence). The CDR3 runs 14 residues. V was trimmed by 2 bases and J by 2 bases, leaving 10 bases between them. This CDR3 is CASSLTQGPYEQYF. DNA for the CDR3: TGTGCCAGCAGTTTAACTCAGGGCCCCTACGAGCAGTACTTC.

Here the CDR3 reads CASSFTGTGYTDTQYF. The CDR3 DNA sequence: TGCGCCAGCAGCTTCACCGGGACAGGGTACACAGATACGCAGTATTTT. The chain couples TRBV5-1 to TRBJ2-3; TRBD1 aligns across 9 bases. From germline, CDR1 is SGHRS and CDR2 YFSETQ. The CDR3 is 16 amino acids. V shed 2 bases, J shed 2 bases, and the junction held 6 bases outside the gene matches.

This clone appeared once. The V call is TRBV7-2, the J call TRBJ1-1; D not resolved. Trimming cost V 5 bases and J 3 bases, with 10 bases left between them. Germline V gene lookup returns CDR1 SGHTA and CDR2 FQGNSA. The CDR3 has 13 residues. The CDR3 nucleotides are TGTGCCAGCAGCCGACCATCGTACACTGAAGCTTTCTTT. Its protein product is CASSRPSYTEAFF. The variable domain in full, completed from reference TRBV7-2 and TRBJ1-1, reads GAGVSQSPSNKVTEKGKDVELRCDPISGHTALYWYRQSLGQGLEFLIYFQGNSAPDKSGLPSDRFSAERTGGSVSTLTIQRTQQEDSAVYLCASSRPSYTEAFFGQGTRLTVV.